This T cell receptor (beta chain) appears in the sequencing data of a study of human T cells and chemical hapten exposure. The germline V and J ends were trimmed by 4 bases and 3 bases, with 12 bases remaining between them. The CDR3 loop spans 15 amino acids. Time point denoted: pre-sensitization, week 0. Treatment given: therapeutic diphenylcyclopropenone sensitization with weekly scalp DPC. Drawing of blood took place ahead of applying each patch test. Unfractionated whole blood yielded total RNA. This clonotype was detected only a few times. Its target is not known. Study results and caveats: It was expanded TCRs that formed significantly more large CDR3 similarity clusters than controls did.

TCRdb ran MiXCR on the RACE reads and lists one entry per CDR3 protein. The repertoire holds more than 300,000 distinct CDR3 sequences, with 5.5% as singletons. The material was whole blood, obtained in connection with sensitization to the hapten diphenylcyclopropenone (DPC). J is TRBJ2-2 and V is TRBV12-3 or TRBV12-4, with unresolved D. This clonotype originated in a woman aged 18-29 years with alopecia areata. Some clones in this sample may be carry-over from other donors' samples. CDR3 sequence: CASSYRGPYTGELFF. For the CDR3, the DNA is TGTGCCAGCAGTTACCGTGGCCCGTACACCGGGGAGCTGTTTTTT.